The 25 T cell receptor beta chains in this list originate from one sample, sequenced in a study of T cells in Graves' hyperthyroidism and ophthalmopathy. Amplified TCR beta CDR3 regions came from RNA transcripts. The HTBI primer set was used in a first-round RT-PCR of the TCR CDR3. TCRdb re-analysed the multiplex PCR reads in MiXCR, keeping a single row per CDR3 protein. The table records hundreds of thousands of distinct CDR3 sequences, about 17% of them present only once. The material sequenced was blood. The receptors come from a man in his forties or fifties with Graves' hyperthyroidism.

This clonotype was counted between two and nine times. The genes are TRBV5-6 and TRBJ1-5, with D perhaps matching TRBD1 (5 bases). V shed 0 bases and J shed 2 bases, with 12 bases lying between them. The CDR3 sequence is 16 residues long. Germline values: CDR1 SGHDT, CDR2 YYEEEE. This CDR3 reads CASSLAVGGGNQPQHF. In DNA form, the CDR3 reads TGTGCCAGCAGCTTGGCGGTCGGGGGTGGCAATCAGCCCCAGCATTTT.

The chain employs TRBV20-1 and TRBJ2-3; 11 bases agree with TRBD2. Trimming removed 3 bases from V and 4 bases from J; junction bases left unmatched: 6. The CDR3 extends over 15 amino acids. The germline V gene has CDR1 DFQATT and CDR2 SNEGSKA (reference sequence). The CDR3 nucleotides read TGCAGTGCTAGGGTAGCGGGGGGGGGCCCAGATACGCAGTATTTT. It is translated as CSARVAGGGPDTQYF.

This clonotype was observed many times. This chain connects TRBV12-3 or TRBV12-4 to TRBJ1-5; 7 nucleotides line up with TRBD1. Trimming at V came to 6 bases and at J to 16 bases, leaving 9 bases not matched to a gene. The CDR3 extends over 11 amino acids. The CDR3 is CASSIEGAPHF. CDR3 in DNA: TGTGCCAGCAGCATCGAGGGGGCCCCACATTTT.

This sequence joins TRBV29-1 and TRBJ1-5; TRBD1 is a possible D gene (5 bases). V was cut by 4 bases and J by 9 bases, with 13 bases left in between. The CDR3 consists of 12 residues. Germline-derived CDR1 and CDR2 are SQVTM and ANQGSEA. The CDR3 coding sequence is TGCAGCGTTGGTGCAGGGCCAGGGCCCCAGCATTTT. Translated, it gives CSVGAGPGPQHF.

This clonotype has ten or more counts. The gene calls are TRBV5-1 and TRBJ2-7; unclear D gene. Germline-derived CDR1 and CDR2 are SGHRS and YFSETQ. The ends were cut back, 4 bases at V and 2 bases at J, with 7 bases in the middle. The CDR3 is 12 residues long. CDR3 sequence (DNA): TGCGCCAGCAGCCCCGACACCTACGAGCAGTACTTC. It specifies CASSPDTYEQYF.

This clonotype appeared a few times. This chain's CDR3 is CASSPLDVYEQYF. DNA for the CDR3: TGTGCCAGCTCCCCTTTAGACGTCTACGAGCAGTACTTC. J is TRBJ2-7 and V is TRBV18; D is ambiguous. The V gene's germline CDR1 is KGHSH and CDR2 LQKENI. The CDR3 runs 13 residues. V was trimmed by 6 bases and J by 3 bases, leaving 12 bases between them.

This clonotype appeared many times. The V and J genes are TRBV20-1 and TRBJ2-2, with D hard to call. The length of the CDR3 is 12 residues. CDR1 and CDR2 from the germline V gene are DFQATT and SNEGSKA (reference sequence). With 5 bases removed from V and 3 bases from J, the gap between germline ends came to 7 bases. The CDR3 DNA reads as TGCAGTGCTGGACCGCACACCGGGGAGCTGTTTTTT. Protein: CSAGPHTGELFF.

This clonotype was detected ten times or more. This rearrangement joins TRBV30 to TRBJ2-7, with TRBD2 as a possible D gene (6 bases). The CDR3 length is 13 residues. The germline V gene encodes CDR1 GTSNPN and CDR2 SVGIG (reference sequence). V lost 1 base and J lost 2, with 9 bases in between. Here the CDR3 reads CAWSGGLAYEQYF. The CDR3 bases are TGTGCCTGGAGTGGGGGACTGGCCTACGAGCAGTACTTC.

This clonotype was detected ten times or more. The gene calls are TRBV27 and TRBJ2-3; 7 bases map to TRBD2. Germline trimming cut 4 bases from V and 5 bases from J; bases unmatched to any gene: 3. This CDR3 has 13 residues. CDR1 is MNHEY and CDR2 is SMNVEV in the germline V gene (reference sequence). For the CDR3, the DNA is TGTGCCAGCAGTTCATGGGGGGGAGATACGCAGTATTTT. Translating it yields CASSSWGGDTQYF.

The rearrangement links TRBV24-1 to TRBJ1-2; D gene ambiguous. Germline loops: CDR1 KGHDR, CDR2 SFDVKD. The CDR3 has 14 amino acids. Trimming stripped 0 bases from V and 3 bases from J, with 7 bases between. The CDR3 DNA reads TGTGCCACCAGTGATTTGCACAGCTACTATGGCTACACCTTC. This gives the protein CATSDLHSYYGYTF.

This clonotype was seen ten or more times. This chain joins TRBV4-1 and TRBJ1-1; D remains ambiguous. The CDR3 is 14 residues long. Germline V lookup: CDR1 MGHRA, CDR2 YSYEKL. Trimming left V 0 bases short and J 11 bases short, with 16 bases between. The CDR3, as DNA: TGCGCCAGCAGCCAAGATAGGAGGTCCTTGGTGGCTTTCTTT. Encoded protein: CASSQDRRSLVAFF.

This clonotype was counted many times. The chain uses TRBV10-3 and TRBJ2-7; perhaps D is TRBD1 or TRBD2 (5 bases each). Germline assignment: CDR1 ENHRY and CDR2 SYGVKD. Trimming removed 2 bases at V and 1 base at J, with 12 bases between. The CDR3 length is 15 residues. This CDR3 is CAISEPGRTSYEQYF. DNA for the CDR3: TGTGCCATCAGTGAGCCGGGACGAACGTCCTACGAGCAGTACTTC.

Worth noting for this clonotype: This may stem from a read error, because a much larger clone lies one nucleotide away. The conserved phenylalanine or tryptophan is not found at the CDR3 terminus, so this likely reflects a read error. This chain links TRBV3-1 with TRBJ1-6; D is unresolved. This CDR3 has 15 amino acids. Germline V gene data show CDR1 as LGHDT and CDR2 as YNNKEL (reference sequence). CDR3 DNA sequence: TGTGCCAGCAGCCAAGAGTGGGGTGGGAATTTACCCCTCCACCTT. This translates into CASSQEWGGNLPLHL.

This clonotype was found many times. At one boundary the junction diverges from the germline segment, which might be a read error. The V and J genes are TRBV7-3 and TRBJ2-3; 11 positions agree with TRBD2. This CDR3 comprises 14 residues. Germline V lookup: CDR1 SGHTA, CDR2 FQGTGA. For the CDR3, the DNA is TGCGCCAGCAGCCGACTAGCGGGGACAGATACGCAGTATTTT. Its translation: CASSRLAGTDTQYF.

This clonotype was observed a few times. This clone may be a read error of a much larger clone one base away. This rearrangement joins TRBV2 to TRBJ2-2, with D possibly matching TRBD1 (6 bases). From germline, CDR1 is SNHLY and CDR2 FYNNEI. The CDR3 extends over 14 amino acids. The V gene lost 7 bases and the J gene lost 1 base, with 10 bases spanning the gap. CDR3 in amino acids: CASTSDRNTGELFF. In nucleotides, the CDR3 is TGTGCCAGCACTTCGGACAGGAACACCGGGGAGCTGTTTTTT.

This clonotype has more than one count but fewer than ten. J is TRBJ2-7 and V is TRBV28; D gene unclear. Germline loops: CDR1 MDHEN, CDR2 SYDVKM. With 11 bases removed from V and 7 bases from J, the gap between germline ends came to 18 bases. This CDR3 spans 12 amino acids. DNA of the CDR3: TGTGCCGTACAGAGTTACGTCGGGGAGCAGTACTTC. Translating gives CAVQSYVGEQYF.

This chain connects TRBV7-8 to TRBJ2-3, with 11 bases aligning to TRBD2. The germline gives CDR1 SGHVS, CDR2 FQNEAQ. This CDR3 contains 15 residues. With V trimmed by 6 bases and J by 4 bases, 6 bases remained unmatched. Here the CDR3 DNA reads TGTGCCAGCAGAATTACTAGCGGGAGTGCAGATACGCAGTATTTT. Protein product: CASRITSGSADTQYF.

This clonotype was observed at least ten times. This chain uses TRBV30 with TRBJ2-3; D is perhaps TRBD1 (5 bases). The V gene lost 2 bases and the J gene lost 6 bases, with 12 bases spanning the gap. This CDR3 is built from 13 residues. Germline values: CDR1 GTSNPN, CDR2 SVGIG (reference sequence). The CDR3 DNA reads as TGTGCCTGGAGTCCACAGTCAGGGGATACGCAGTATTTT. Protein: CAWSPQSGDTQYF.

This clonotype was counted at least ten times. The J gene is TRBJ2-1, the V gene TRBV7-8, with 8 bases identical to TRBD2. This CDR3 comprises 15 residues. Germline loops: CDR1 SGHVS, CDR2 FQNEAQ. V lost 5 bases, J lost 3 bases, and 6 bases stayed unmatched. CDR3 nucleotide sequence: TGTGCCAGCAGCCGCGGGCGGGGGGACTACAATGAGCAGTTCTTC. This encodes CASSRGRGDYNEQFF.

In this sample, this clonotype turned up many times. As DNA, the CDR3 is TGTGCCAGCAGCCGGGACAGCCTCAATCAGCCCCAGCATTTT. Amino acid sequence: CASSRDSLNQPQHF. The genes are TRBV7-2 and TRBJ1-5, with TRBD1 matching over 7 bases. There are 14 residues in the CDR3. Trimming took 5 bases from V and 3 from J; bases not matched to a gene: 4. Germline V gives CDR1 SGHTA, CDR2 FQGNSA.

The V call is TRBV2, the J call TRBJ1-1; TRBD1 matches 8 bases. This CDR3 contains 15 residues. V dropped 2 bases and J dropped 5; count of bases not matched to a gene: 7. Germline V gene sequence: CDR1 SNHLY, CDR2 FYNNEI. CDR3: CASSERTGSRTEAFF. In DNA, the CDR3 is TGTGCCAGCAGTGAAAGGACAGGGTCTCGGACTGAAGCTTTCTTT.

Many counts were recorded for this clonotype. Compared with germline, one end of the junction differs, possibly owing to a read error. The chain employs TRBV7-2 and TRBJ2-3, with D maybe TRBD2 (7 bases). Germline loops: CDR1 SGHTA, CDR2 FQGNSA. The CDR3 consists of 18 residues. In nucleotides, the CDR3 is TGTGCCAGCAGCTTAGATCGGGACTACCAGGGGCCCACAGGTACGCAGTATTTT. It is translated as CASSLDRDYQGPTGTQYF.

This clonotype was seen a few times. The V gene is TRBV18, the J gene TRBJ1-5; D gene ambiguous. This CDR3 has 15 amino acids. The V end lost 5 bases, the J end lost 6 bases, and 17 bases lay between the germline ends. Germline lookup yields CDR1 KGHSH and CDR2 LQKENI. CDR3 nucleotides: TGTGCCAGCTCATCACACCCTGAAGGGCGTCAGCCCCAGCATTTT. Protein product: CASSSHPEGRQPQHF.

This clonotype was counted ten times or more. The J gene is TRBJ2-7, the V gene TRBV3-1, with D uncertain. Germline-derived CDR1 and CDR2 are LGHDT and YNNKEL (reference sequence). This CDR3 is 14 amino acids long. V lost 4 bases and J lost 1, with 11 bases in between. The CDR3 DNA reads TGTGCCAGCAGCCCCGACCGGGTGTCCTACGAGCAGTACTTC. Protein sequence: CASSPDRVSYEQYF.

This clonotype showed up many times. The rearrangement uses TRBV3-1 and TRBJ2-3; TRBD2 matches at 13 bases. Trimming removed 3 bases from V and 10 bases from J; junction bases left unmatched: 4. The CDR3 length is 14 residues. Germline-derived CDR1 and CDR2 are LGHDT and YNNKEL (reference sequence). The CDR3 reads CASSHGTSGDAQYF. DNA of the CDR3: TGTGCCAGCAGCCACGGGACTAGCGGGGATGCGCAGTATTTT.